The sample holds many counts of the clone carrying this T cell receptor (beta chain). Its target is not known. The data belong to a study of human T cells and chemical hapten exposure. Across the whole study: Small pooled library volume differences chiefly drove per-sample TCR yield variation.

Broader study findings: Positive correlation was observed between PT1 expanded TCR counts and patch test score. The study found that DPC sensitization did not change TCRs above 1 in 1000 frequency.

The V gene lost 2 bases and the J gene lost 0 bases, with 23 bases spanning the gap. CDR1 and CDR2 from the germline V gene are MNHNY and SVGAGI (reference sequence). The CDR3 extends over 20 amino acids. The time point was: patch test 3, about 24 weeks after DPC sensitization. The treatment denotes: therapeutic diphenylcyclopropenone sensitization with weekly scalp DPC. Per the original data handling: A per-sample median of around 100,000 TCRs was observed, with a range of about 20,000 to 690,600. Each CDR3 protein gets one entry after TCRdb re-called the RACE reads with MiXCR. TCRdb, rather than the study authors, made the V and J calls. Found here are around 110,000 distinct CDR3 sequences, over 9% of them singletons; the top ten hold 2% to 2.5%.

The sequence was obtained from a woman between 45 and 60 years old with alopecia areata. Some clones in this sample may be carry-over from other donors' samples. Sequenced here: whole blood, sampled in connection with sensitization to the hapten diphenylcyclopropenone (DPC). The V and J genes are TRBV6-6 and TRBJ1-5; D call uncertain. This chain's CDR3 is CASSYPKRHPLLNSNQPQHF. CDR3 nucleotides: TGTGCCAGCAGTTACCCCAAAAGACACCCACTTCTTAATAGCAATCAGCCCCAGCATTTT.